This is a list of T cell receptor beta chains from one sample in a study of blood T cell repertoires in COVID-19. Produced via immunoSEQ multiplex PCR; TCRdb's table is partial and in-frame only. The sample lists roughly 190,000 clones, about 88% occurring once. Sequencing input: peripheral blood. These receptors all come from a woman aged 40-49 years who had recovered from COVID-19. Both conserved end residues are part of each CDR3. The D gene is left open where the match is weak. Clone size is shown for a subset of rows, as once, few, many or a class of expanded clone.

D: TRBD1; V: TRBV12-5; size: .; J: TRBJ1-5; DNA: TGTGCCGCGGACAGGCCGATTCTAGGGAATCAGCCCCAGCATTTT; CDR3: CAADRPILGNQPQHF
D: .; V: TRBV7-2; size: .; J: TRBJ2-3; DNA: TGTGCCAGCACCCAAATGTTCAGCACAGATACGCAGTATTTT; CDR3: CASTQMFSTDTQYF
D: TRBD1; V: TRBV4-2; size: .; J: TRBJ1-1; DNA: TGTGCCAGCAGCCAAGATTCAGGGGGGAACACTGAAGCTTTCTTT; CDR3: CASSQDSGGNTEAFF
D: TRBD2; V: TRBV15; size: .; J: TRBJ2-7; DNA: TGTGCCACCAGCCCCCGAGTAGCGGGAAACAACGAGCAGTACTTC; CDR3: CATSPRVAGNNEQYF
D: TRBD1; V: TRBV19; size: .; J: TRBJ1-5; DNA: TGTGCCAGTAGCGAGGACAGGGGAAATCAGCCCCAGCATTTT; CDR3: CASSEDRGNQPQHF
D: .; V: TRBV4-2; size: .; J: TRBJ2-7; DNA: TGTGCCAGCAGCCAACTTAAAGGGGGAGTCGGCGAGCAGTACTTC; CDR3: CASSQLKGGVGEQYF
D: .; V: TRBV11-2; size: once; J: TRBJ1-2; DNA: TGTGCCAGCAGCTTGGCTGGGACTTCCGGAGACACCTTC; CDR3: CASSLAGTSGDTF
D: TRBD1; V: TRBV29-1; size: .; J: TRBJ2-7; DNA: TGCAGCGGCGGACAGGGTCCGGGAGAGCAGTACTTC; CDR3: CSGGQGPGEQYF
D: TRBD2; V: TRBV2; size: .; J: TRBJ2-1; DNA: TGTGCCAGCCAAGAACTCAAGGTGGGACTAGCGAACAATGAGCAGTTCTTC; CDR3: CASQELKVGLANNEQFF
D: TRBD1; V: TRBV30; size: .; J: TRBJ1-2; DNA: TGTGCCTGGAGTGTAAGGGCAGGGGGGAACTATGGCTACACCTTC; CDR3: CAWSVRAGGNYGYTF
D: TRBD1; V: TRBV10-3; size: once; J: TRBJ2-7; DNA: TGTGCCATCGCTCCCGGGACAGGGTACGAGCAGTACTTC; CDR3: CAIAPGTGYEQYF
D: .; V: TRBV4-2; size: .; J: TRBJ1-2; DNA: TGTGCCAGCAGCCAAGACGTGGCAGGCTATGGCTACACCTTC; CDR3: CASSQDVAGYGYTF
D: .; V: TRBV6-5; size: .; J: TRBJ1-2; DNA: TGTGCCACCGAGACGGGATTCTATGGCTACACCTTC; CDR3: CATETGFYGYTF
D: .; V: TRBV30; size: .; J: TRBJ2-7; DNA: TGTGCCTGGAGCGCAGGGAGGGAGCAGTACTTC; CDR3: CAWSAGREQYF
D: .; V: TRBV27; size: .; J: TRBJ2-3; DNA: TGTGCCAGCAGCTCAAGGGGGAGGGCGGATACGCAGTATTTT; CDR3: CASSSRGRADTQYF
D: .; V: TRBV6-2/TRBV6-3; size: few; J: TRBJ2-7; DNA: TGTGCCAGCAGTCCCCTAGCGGAGGGGGGCTACGAGCAGTACTTC; CDR3: CASSPLAEGGYEQYF
D: .; V: TRBV12-3/TRBV12-4; size: .; J: TRBJ2-5; DNA: TGTGCCAGCAGTTTATCGGGGGATGAGACCCAGTACTTC; CDR3: CASSLSGDETQYF
D: TRBD1; V: TRBV7-6; size: .; J: TRBJ2-2; DNA: TGTGCCAGCAGCTTATCCGGACAGGGGAACGGGGAGCTGTTTTTT; CDR3: CASSLSGQGNGELFF
D: TRBD1; V: TRBV19; size: .; J: TRBJ1-2; DNA: TGTGCCAGTAGTTTGGCACCGGGACAGTCAAGGTCCTCTTATGGCTACACCTTC; CDR3: CASSLAPGQSRSSYGYTF
D: TRBD1; V: TRBV7-9; size: .; J: TRBJ1-3; DNA: TGTGCCAGCAGCTCTCGACAGGGGGCATTCGACACCATATATTTT; CDR3: CASSSRQGAFDTIYF
D: TRBD1; V: TRBV4-2; size: .; J: TRBJ1-3; DNA: TGTGCCAGCAGCCAGACAGGGGCACCTGGAAACACCATATATTTT; CDR3: CASSQTGAPGNTIYF
D: TRBD2; V: TRBV6-2/TRBV6-3; size: once; J: TRBJ2-7; DNA: TGTGCCAGCAGCGAAGGACTAGCGGGTTCCTACGAGCAGTACTTC; CDR3: CASSEGLAGSYEQYF
D: .; V: TRBV7-2; size: .; J: TRBJ1-2; DNA: TGTGCCAGCACCCCGGGGGTAATGGTCTATGGCTACACCTTC; CDR3: CASTPGVMVYGYTF
D: .; V: TRBV5-1; size: .; J: TRBJ2-3; DNA: TGCGCCAGCAGCTTACAGGGTTTCGCAGATACGCAGTATTTT; CDR3: CASSLQGFADTQYF
D: TRBD2; V: TRBV2; size: .; J: TRBJ2-3; DNA: TGTGCCAGCGTGACCGGGACTAGCGGGACTTCAGATACGCAGTATTTT; CDR3: CASVTGTSGTSDTQYF
D: .; V: TRBV18; size: .; J: TRBJ2-7; DNA: TGTGCCAGCCTGGCGGGGCCGATGAGCTCCTACGAGCAGTACTTC; CDR3: CASLAGPMSSYEQYF
D: .; V: TRBV28; size: .; J: TRBJ2-2; DNA: TGTGCCAGCAGTTTTCCGGGAGCTGGTGGTACCGGGGAGCTGTTTTTT; CDR3: CASSFPGAGGTGELFF
D: TRBD2; V: TRBV5-1; size: .; J: TRBJ2-1; DNA: TGCGCCAGCAGCACACGGACTAGCGGTTACTCCTACAATGAGCAGTTCTTC; CDR3: CASSTRTSGYSYNEQFF
D: .; V: TRBV7-2; size: .; J: TRBJ2-7; DNA: TGTGCCAGCAGCTCGCCCGGGGTAGCCGAGCAGTACTTC; CDR3: CASSSPGVAEQYF
D: .; V: TRBV27; size: few; J: TRBJ1-5; DNA: TGTGCCAGCAGTTTGCTAGGGGCCGATCAGCCCCAGCATTTT; CDR3: CASSLLGADQPQHF
D: .; V: TRBV7-8; size: .; J: TRBJ1-2; DNA: TGTGCCAGCAGCTTAGTGGAGGCAAACTATGGCTACACCTTC; CDR3: CASSLVEANYGYTF
D: .; V: TRBV29-1; size: .; J: TRBJ2-7; DNA: TGCAGCGTTGAAATAGGCCAGGGGCCCCCCTACGAGCAGTACTTC; CDR3: CSVEIGQGPPYEQYF
D: .; V: TRBV5-1; size: .; J: TRBJ1-1; DNA: TGCGCCAGCAGCTTGGCACGTCTTACAGTGAACACTGAAGCTTTCTTT; CDR3: CASSLARLTVNTEAFF
D: TRBD1; V: TRBV19; size: .; J: TRBJ1-1; DNA: TGTGCCAGTAGATGGACAGGGCCGAACACTGAAGCTTTCTTT; CDR3: CASRWTGPNTEAFF
D: .; V: TRBV6-5; size: .; J: TRBJ2-3; DNA: TGTGCCAGCACCCGGGACGGGGGTATCACAGATACGCAGTATTTT; CDR3: CASTRDGGITDTQYF
D: TRBD1; V: TRBV19; size: .; J: TRBJ1-5; DNA: TGTGCCAGTACCCCGGAAAGGGGGCTTTGGTGGGATCAGCCCCAGCATTTT; CDR3: CASTPERGLWWDQPQHF
D: TRBD1; V: TRBV19; size: .; J: TRBJ1-5; DNA: TGTGCCAGTAGTATCTGGACAGGGGTTAGCAATCAGCCCCAGCATTTT; CDR3: CASSIWTGVSNQPQHF
D: .; V: TRBV19; size: .; J: TRBJ1-3; DNA: TGTGCCAGTAGTGACAGCTCCGCGTCTGGAAACACCATATATTTT; CDR3: CASSDSSASGNTIYF
D: .; V: TRBV5-6; size: once; J: TRBJ2-5; DNA: TGTGCCAGCAGCTCCCGGGACATTACCCTCCTTGAGACCCAGTACTTC; CDR3: CASSSRDITLLETQYF
D: TRBD2; V: TRBV6-2/TRBV6-3; size: .; J: TRBJ2-7; DNA: TGTGCCAGCAGTTACTTCGGGACTAGCGGGAGCTCCTACGAGCAGTACTTC; CDR3: CASSYFGTSGSSYEQYF
D: TRBD2; V: TRBV29-1; size: .; J: TRBJ2-7; DNA: TGCAGCGTTGCACGGACTAGCGGGGCCTACGAGCAGTACTTC; CDR3: CSVARTSGAYEQYF
D: .; V: TRBV6-2/TRBV6-3; size: .; J: TRBJ1-2; DNA: TGTGCCAGCAGTTACTCGCGCCGGGCCAGGGTGCAAGCTAACTATGGCTACACCTTC; CDR3: CASSYSRRARVQANYGYTF
D: .; V: TRBV13; size: .; J: TRBJ1-1; DNA: TGTGCCAGCAGCTTAGCCCAGACGAGACAGCCTGAAGCTTTCTTT; CDR3: CASSLAQTRQPEAFF
D: .; V: TRBV5-1; size: .; J: TRBJ2-3; DNA: TGCGCCAGCAGCTTGGGCGGCAGGGGGGACACAGATACGCAGTATTTT; CDR3: CASSLGGRGDTDTQYF
D: .; V: TRBV5-4; size: .; J: TRBJ1-2; DNA: TGTGCCAGCAGCTTATCAAATAACTATGGCTACACCTTC; CDR3: CASSLSNNYGYTF
D: .; V: TRBV6-2/TRBV6-3; size: .; J: TRBJ1-1; DNA: TGTGCCAGCAGTTATCGTGGCGGGAACACTGAAGCTTTCTTT; CDR3: CASSYRGGNTEAFF
D: TRBD1; V: TRBV5-1; size: .; J: TRBJ2-1; DNA: TGCGCCAGCAGGGTACAACAGGGGGAGCAGTTCTTC; CDR3: CASRVQQGEQFF
D: .; V: TRBV20-1; size: once; J: TRBJ2-7; DNA: TGCAGTGCTAGTTCCCCGACTCGTAGCTCCTACGAGCAGTACTTC; CDR3: CSASSPTRSSYEQYF
D: .; V: TRBV11-3; size: .; J: TRBJ2-5; DNA: TGTGCCAGCAGTTTACGGGGGGCTGAGACCCAGTACTTC; CDR3: CASSLRGAETQYF
D: .; V: TRBV6-1; size: .; J: TRBJ1-5; DNA: TGTGCCAGCAGTGACGGACTTCGGGGCAATCAGCCCCAGCATTTT; CDR3: CASSDGLRGNQPQHF
D: .; V: TRBV11-1; size: .; J: TRBJ2-7; DNA: TGTGCCAGCAGCCTAGCCCAGCGGGCGAGCTCCTACGAGCAGTACTTC; CDR3: CASSLAQRASSYEQYF
D: .; V: TRBV7-6; size: .; J: TRBJ2-7; DNA: TGTGCCAGCAGCTTAGCGGCGGGGACAGTAACCTACGAGCAGTACTTC; CDR3: CASSLAAGTVTYEQYF
D: .; V: TRBV7-9; size: .; J: TRBJ1-1; DNA: TGTGCCAGCAGCCGTTCGGACAGGAACACTGAAGCTTTCTTT; CDR3: CASSRSDRNTEAFF
D: TRBD2; V: TRBV9; size: .; J: TRBJ2-1; DNA: TGTGCCAGCAGCGCCGGAGGACTAGACAATGAGCAGTTCTTC; CDR3: CASSAGGLDNEQFF
D: TRBD1; V: TRBV6-4; size: .; J: TRBJ1-5; DNA: TGTGCCAGCAGTGATGGGACAGGGGGAAATCAGCCCCAGCATTTT; CDR3: CASSDGTGGNQPQHF
D: TRBD2; V: TRBV7-9; size: .; J: TRBJ2-3; DNA: TGTGCCAGCAGCTATAGGACTAGCGGCCTTAGCACAGATACGCAGTATTTT; CDR3: CASSYRTSGLSTDTQYF
D: .; V: TRBV27; size: .; J: TRBJ1-6; DNA: TGTGCCAGCAGTTTATGGGCCAACAATTCACCCCTCCACTTT; CDR3: CASSLWANNSPLHF
D: .; V: TRBV30; size: .; J: TRBJ2-3; DNA: TGTGCCTGGGGCCTACGCGGGCTCCCAAGCACAGATACGCAGTATTTT; CDR3: CAWGLRGLPSTDTQYF
D: TRBD2; V: TRBV4-2; size: .; J: TRBJ2-1; DNA: TGTGCCAGCAGCCAAGAGAGGGCGGGACTAGCCCCAAATGAGCAGTTCTTC; CDR3: CASSQERAGLAPNEQFF
D: TRBD2; V: TRBV5-1; size: .; J: TRBJ2-5; DNA: TGCGCCAGCAGCTTCTCGGGACTAGCGAATCAAGAGACCCAGTACTTC; CDR3: CASSFSGLANQETQYF